What follows describes a single T cell receptor (beta chain). PCR involved 60 Vbeta and 13 Jbeta primers. Some clones are missing from TCRdb's copy, which holds only in-frame ones; the method was immunoSEQ multiplex PCR. The table lists some 180,000 clones, roughly 84% of them singletons, with approximately 1.2% in the top ten. The data are from a study of cytomegalovirus exposure and HLA in healthy donors. At the level of the study: Early released data had roughly 81 million unique TCRs, all coming from HLA-typed donors.

Trimming took off 4 bases at V and 1 base at J, with 16 bases between the two ends. This CDR3 spans 16 amino acids. CDR1 SEHNR and CDR2 FQNEAQ come from the germline V gene (reference sequence). Sequencing was performed on PBMCs. V gene TRBV7-9 combines with J gene TRBJ2-5; D may be TRBD2 (5 bases). The receptor comes from a girl aged 2-15 years in good health and CMV-seropositive. The CDR3 region is CASSYLMVGSQETQYF. CDR3 bases: TGTGCCAGCAGCTACCTCATGGTGGGGAGCCAAGAGACCCAGTACTTC.